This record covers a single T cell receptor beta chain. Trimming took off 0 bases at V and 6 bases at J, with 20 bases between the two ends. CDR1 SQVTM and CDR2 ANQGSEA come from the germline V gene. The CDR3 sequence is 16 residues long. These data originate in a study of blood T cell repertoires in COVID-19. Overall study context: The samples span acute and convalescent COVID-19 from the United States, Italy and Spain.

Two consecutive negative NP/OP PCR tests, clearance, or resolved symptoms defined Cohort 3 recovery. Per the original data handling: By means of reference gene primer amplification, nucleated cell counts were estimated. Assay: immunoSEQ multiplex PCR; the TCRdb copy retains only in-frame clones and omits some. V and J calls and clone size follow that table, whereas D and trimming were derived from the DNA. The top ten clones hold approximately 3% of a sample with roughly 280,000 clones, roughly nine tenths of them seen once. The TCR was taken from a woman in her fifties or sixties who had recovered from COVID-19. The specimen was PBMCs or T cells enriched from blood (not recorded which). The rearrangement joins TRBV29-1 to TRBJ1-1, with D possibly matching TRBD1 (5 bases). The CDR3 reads CSVEERGKNLIPEAFF. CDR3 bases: TGCAGCGTTGAAGAGCGGGGCAAAAACCTAATTCCTGAAGCTTTCTTT.